Included here is one TCR beta chain sequence, with context. Its antigen is undetermined. A junction end diverges from the germline sequence, so it may reflect a read error. Germline V gene lookup returns CDR1 SSHAT and CDR2 FNYEAQ (reference sequence). This CDR3 comprises 21 residues. The PCR used 60 Vbeta and 13 Jbeta primers. The authors' processing: Roughly 83 million unique TCR beta chains, some 9.9 million of them shared, were counted by a later analysis. Assay used: immunoSEQ multiplex PCR; TCRdb lists only in-frame clones, some missing. Clone size and the V and J calls come from that table; the DNA yielded D and trimming. The data hold 95,000 to 100,000 clones, with roughly three quarters observed a single time. The data were taken from a study of cytomegalovirus exposure and HLA in healthy donors. Study context: A prior study identified approximately 120 million unique TCR beta sequences from about 179 million T cells. Study conclusions and caveats: CMV serostatus alone was available as immune exposure information. Within an earlier analysis, most TCR beta V segments proved productive either about 87% or about 30% of the time.

The sequence came from a female donor in good health and CMV-seronegative. Sequencing was performed on PBMCs. The V gene is TRBV7-7, the J gene TRBJ2-2; TRBD2 matches 7 bases. The chain's CDR3 is CASSRLGLPRYNPSNTGELFF. CDR3 nucleotide sequence: TGTGCTAGCAGCCGCTTGGGACTACCTCGATACAATCCCTCGAACACCGGGGAGCTGTTTTTT.